This T cell receptor beta chain was retrieved from a study of cytomegalovirus exposure and HLA in healthy donors. It was the approximately 130-subject validation cohort, separate from the roughly 700-subject first cohort, to which the donors belonged. The CDR3 covers 15 residues. Germline V lookup: CDR1 SSHAT, CDR2 FNYEAQ (reference sequence). The count of this clone is one. Its specificity is unknown. The junction departs from the called germline gene at one end, perhaps through a read error. Method: immunoSEQ multiplex PCR; TCRdb's copy keeps in-frame clones and lacks some. The sample lists approximately 170,000 clones, 84% occurring once. Study findings and constraints: CMV antigen specificity of a few CMV-associated chains was confirmed in vitro. Researchers catalogued approximately 170 TCR beta chains as cytomegalovirus-associated.

The chain combines TRBV7-7 with TRBJ2-1; D unclear. This TCR was recovered from a man aged 25-40 years in good health and CMV-seropositive. The sequenced sample was PBMCs. The CDR3 is CASSLSPSSYNEQFF. CDR3 in DNA: TGTGCTAGCAGCCTTAGCCCCAGCTCCTACAATGAGCAGTTCTTC.